Listed below are T cell receptor beta chains from one sample, sequenced in a study of graft-versus-host responses after intestinal transplantation. Using immunoSEQ multiplex PCR, the repertoire was profiled, and TCRdb retains in-frame clones only, with some absent. The repertoire includes tens of thousands of clones, 85% to 95% of them detected once, and more than 0.15% sits in the top ten. These receptors' targets are unknown. Source: unstimulated CD4+ T cells sorted from spleen or lymph node cells, taken before transplant. All receptors derive from a human donor who was the organ donor for an intestinal transplant. CDR3s include the opening cysteine and the closing phenylalanine or tryptophan. D genes are given only for firm matches. Clone sizes are given selectively: once, few, many, or a class where the clone is expanded.

v_call	clone_size	j_call	d_call	cdr3_aa	cdr3_nt
TRBV4-3	NA	TRBJ1-2	TRBD1	CASSRPQGNGYTF	TGCGCCAGCAGCCGCCCACAGGGGAATGGCTACACCTTC
TRBV19	NA	TRBJ1-4	TRBD1	CASIGRTGGPAATNEKLFF	TGTGCCAGTATTGGGAGAACAGGGGGCCCTGCGGCAACTAATGAAAAACTGTTTTTT
TRBV19	once	TRBJ1-6	TRBD1	CASSMGQSGNSPLHF	TGTGCCAGTAGTATGGGACAGTCGGGTAATTCACCCCTCCACTTT
TRBV7-9	NA	TRBJ2-3	NA	CASSRTGGRTDTQYF	TGTGCCAGCAGCAGGACCGGGGGGCGCACAGATACGCAGTATTTT
TRBV5-4	NA	TRBJ2-2	TRBD2	CASSSPIAGGPSTGELFF	TGTGCCAGCAGCTCTCCCATAGCGGGGGGGCCGAGCACCGGGGAGCTGTTTTTT
TRBV6-1	NA	TRBJ1-2	NA	CASSERRRNYGYTF	TGTGCCAGCAGTGAGAGGCGACGCAACTATGGCTACACCTTC
TRBV7-9	NA	TRBJ1-1	NA	CASSLALSGNTEAFF	TGTGCCAGCAGCTTAGCGCTTTCAGGGAACACTGAAGCTTTCTTT
TRBV5-1	NA	TRBJ2-1	TRBD2	CASSPMWTSGANEQFF	TGCGCCAGCAGCCCGATGTGGACTAGCGGGGCTAATGAGCAGTTCTTC
TRBV28	NA	TRBJ1-2	NA	CASSAGGYGYTF	TGTGCCAGCAGCGCGGGGGGTTATGGCTACACCTTC
TRBV2	NA	TRBJ1-2	NA	CASSEARVTAHHYGYTF	TGTGCCAGCAGTGAAGCAAGGGTTACGGCTCACCACTATGGCTACACCTTC
TRBV2	NA	TRBJ1-4	NA	CASSEAGGEKLFF	TGTGCCAGCAGTGAAGCAGGGGGTGAAAAACTGTTTTTT
TRBV7-2	NA	TRBJ2-3	NA	CASSMWVSTDTQYF	TGTGCCAGCAGTATGTGGGTTAGCACAGATACGCAGTATTTT
TRBV2	NA	TRBJ2-7	NA	CASSESAEKSYEQYF	TGTGCCAGCAGTGAGTCTGCGGAGAAATCCTACGAGCAGTACTTC
TRBV6-6	few	TRBJ1-5	TRBD1	CASSYRQGVNQPQHF	TGTGCCAGCAGTTACCGCCAGGGGGTTAATCAGCCCCAGCATTTT
TRBV5-1	few	TRBJ2-3	TRBD2	CASSVTGTSGGSLRTDTQYF	TGCGCCAGCAGCGTGACCGGGACTAGCGGGGGGTCCCTTCGCACAGATACGCAGTATTTT
TRBV6-5	NA	TRBJ1-2	NA	CASSTGQGYGYTF	TGTGCCAGCAGCACGGGGCAGGGCTATGGCTACACCTTC
TRBV6-5	NA	TRBJ2-7	NA	CASSDSFQGLYEQYF	TGTGCCAGCAGTGACTCGTTCCAGGGCCTCTACGAGCAGTACTTC
TRBV29-1	once	TRBJ2-5	NA	CSVGDGEETQYF	TGCAGCGTAGGGGACGGGGAAGAGACCCAGTACTTC
TRBV5-1	NA	TRBJ1-1	NA	CASSLQVRNTEAFF	TGCGCCAGCAGCTTGCAGGTGAGGAACACTGAAGCTTTCTTT
TRBV28	NA	TRBJ2-1	TRBD2	CASRLLAGGPDEQFF	TGTGCCAGCAGATTACTAGCGGGGGGGCCTGATGAGCAGTTCTTC
TRBV7-9	NA	TRBJ1-4	TRBD1	CASRAGTGNEKLFF	TGTGCCAGCAGGGCCGGGACAGGGAATGAAAAACTGTTTTTT
TRBV7-6	NA	TRBJ1-6	NA	CASSPSGGSSPLHF	TGTGCCAGCAGCCCTAGCGGCGGATCTTCACCCCTCCACTTT
TRBV6-1	NA	TRBJ1-5	NA	CASSEGGGQGFYQPQHF	TGTGCCAGCAGTGAGGGGGGTGGCCAGGGCTTTTATCAGCCCCAGCATTTT
TRBV9	once	TRBJ2-7	TRBD1	CASSVDGTAYEQYF	TGTGCCAGCAGCGTAGACGGGACAGCCTACGAGCAGTACTTC
TRBV25-1	NA	TRBJ2-1	TRBD2	CASTLAGGHEQFF	TGTGCCAGCACCCTAGCGGGGGGTCATGAGCAGTTCTTC
TRBV7-2	once	TRBJ2-7	NA	CASSLRHATYEQYF	TGTGCCAGCAGCTTACGGCACGCGACCTACGAGCAGTACTTC
TRBV27	NA	TRBJ2-7	NA	CASSLNYRSGLASAYEQYF	TGTGCCAGCAGTTTAAATTATCGGTCAGGGCTAGCCTCGGCCTACGAGCAGTACTTC
TRBV6-5	NA	TRBJ1-1	NA	CASNPGPGMENEAFF	TGTGCCAGCAACCCTGGCCCGGGGATGGAGAATGAAGCTTTCTTT
TRBV19	NA	TRBJ1-5	NA	CASSSRTRVSNQPQHF	TGTGCCAGTAGTAGCCGGACACGAGTCAGCAATCAGCCCCAGCATTTT
TRBV2	NA	TRBJ2-3	NA	CASSEMGADTDTQYF	TGTGCCAGCAGTGAAATGGGGGCCGACACAGATACGCAGTATTTT
TRBV9	once	TRBJ2-5	TRBD1	CASSVAGGFQETQYF	TGTGCCAGCAGCGTAGCAGGGGGCTTCCAAGAGACCCAGTACTTC
TRBV14	once	TRBJ2-1	NA	CASSQVAGSNEQFF	TGTGCCAGCAGCCAAGTCGCAGGTAGCAATGAGCAGTTCTTC
TRBV7-9	NA	TRBJ2-1	NA	CASSLRQGDYNEQFF	TGTGCCAGCAGCTTAAGGCAGGGTGACTACAATGAGCAGTTCTTC
TRBV5-1	NA	TRBJ1-4	NA	CASSLTVFEKLFF	TGCGCCAGCAGCTTGACAGTTTTTGAAAAACTGTTTTTT
TRBV7-7	NA	TRBJ2-7	TRBD2	CASSSLSPIAGAGGEQYF	TGTGCTAGCAGCTCCCTTAGTCCCATAGCGGGGGCGGGGGGGGAGCAGTACTTC
TRBV7-2	once	TRBJ2-5	NA	CASSLFRDQETQYF	TGTGCCAGCAGCTTATTCAGGGACCAAGAGACCCAGTACTTC
TRBV15	NA	TRBJ1-2	TRBD1	CATSGTTGVGYTF	TGTGCCACCAGCGGAACGACAGGGGTCGGCTACACCTTC
TRBV18	NA	TRBJ1-1	NA	CASSPSGSGTEAFF	TGTGCCAGCTCACCGTCAGGGTCTGGCACTGAAGCTTTCTTT
TRBV11-3	NA	TRBJ2-7	NA	CASSLVGDEQYF	TGTGCCAGCAGCTTAGTGGGGGACGAGCAGTACTTC
TRBV5-1	NA	TRBJ1-1	NA	CASSFGGNTEAFF	TGCGCCAGCAGCTTTGGGGGGAACACTGAAGCTTTCTTT
TRBV9	NA	TRBJ2-3	TRBD1	CASSPRTGRTDTQYF	TGTGCCAGCAGCCCACGGACAGGGCGCACAGATACGCAGTATTTT
TRBV27	NA	TRBJ2-5	NA	CASALGETQYF	TGTGCCAGCGCTTTGGGAGAGACCCAGTACTTC
TRBV19	few	TRBJ1-1	TRBD1	CASKRDRLLNTEAFF	TGTGCCAGTAAAAGGGACAGACTATTGAACACTGAAGCTTTCTTT
TRBV5-6	NA	TRBJ1-1	NA	CASSFLWGSAMNTEAFF	TGTGCCAGCAGCTTCCTTTGGGGGAGCGCGATGAACACTGAAGCTTTCTTT
TRBV5-4	NA	TRBJ2-1	TRBD1	CASSHSADRANEQFF	TGTGCCAGCAGCCATTCGGCGGACAGGGCGAATGAGCAGTTCTTC
TRBV4-1	NA	TRBJ1-2	NA	CASSQPVTPNYGYTF	TGCGCCAGCAGCCAGCCGGTGACCCCTAACTATGGCTACACCTTC
TRBV7-2	NA	TRBJ2-7	NA	CASSLTAYEQYF	TGTGCCAGCAGCTTAACCGCCTACGAGCAGTACTTC
TRBV7-3	NA	TRBJ1-5	TRBD1	CASSASGQGHQPQHF	TGTGCCAGCAGCGCCTCGGGACAGGGACATCAGCCCCAGCATTTT
TRBV25-1	NA	TRBJ1-4	TRBD1	CASSLPGQGNEKLFF	TGTGCCAGCAGTTTGCCGGGACAGGGAAATGAAAAACTGTTTTTT
TRBV9	NA	TRBJ2-1	NA	CASSVGLGGSYNEQFF	TGTGCCAGCAGCGTAGGCCTAGGGGGGAGCTACAATGAGCAGTTCTTC
TRBV5-8	NA	TRBJ2-7	TRBD1	CASSFRRTGANSYEQYF	TGTGCCAGCAGCTTTCGACGGACAGGGGCGAACTCCTACGAGCAGTACTTC
TRBV29-1	NA	TRBJ2-1	TRBD2	CSVDRTSSLNEQFF	TGCAGCGTTGATAGGACTAGCTCTCTCAATGAGCAGTTCTTC
TRBV7-2	NA	TRBJ1-4	TRBD1	CASSLGQSNEKLFF	TGTGCCAGCAGCCTGGGACAGTCAAATGAAAAACTGTTTTTT